The clone carrying this T cell receptor beta chain was counted many times. From approximately 9.5 ml of fresh peripheral blood, PBMCs were isolated. This sample is part of a study of T cells in Graves' hyperthyroidism and ophthalmopathy. Germline V gene data show CDR1 as MNHEY and CDR2 as SMNVEV (reference sequence). The CDR3 contains 16 residues. With V trimmed by 5 bases and J by 8 bases, 12 bases remained unmatched. TCR beta CDR3 sequences were amplified from RNA transcripts. HTBI primers drove first-round RT-PCR of the TCR CDR3. TCRdb itself ran the multiplex PCR reads through MiXCR, one entry per CDR3 protein. In the table there are fewer than 350,000 distinct CDR3 sequences, 15% to 20% of which are singletons.

This clonotype was sampled from a middle-aged woman with Graves' ophthalmopathy. The specimen was blood. The chain links TRBV27 to TRBJ1-4, with 9 bases that match TRBD1. The CDR3 protein is CASSPSLQGAREKLFF. In DNA form, the CDR3 reads TGTGCCAGCAGTCCGTCCCTACAGGGGGCGAGGGAAAAACTGTTTTTT.